These 21 T cell receptor beta chains were sequenced from one sample in a study of T-cell memory formation after mild COVID-19. One entry per CDR3 protein, called by TCRdb with MiXCR from the 5' RACE reads. The sample consists of about 400,000 distinct CDR3 sequences, 13% to 15% of them appearing once. The sample taken for sequencing was PBMCs or a T cell subset sorted from them (not recorded which). Receptor source: a man aged 18 to 30 who had mild COVID-19 (a few samples of this study predate the infection). Cell type and time point are not known.

A few counts support this clonotype. J is TRBJ1-4 and V is TRBV20-1, with 8 bases aligning to TRBD1. Trimming took 1 base from V and 4 from J; bases not matched to a gene: 2. The CDR3 contains 14 residues. CDR1 is DFQATT and CDR2 is SNEGSKA in the germline V gene (reference sequence). This CDR3 reads CSARGTGRNEKLFF. The CDR3 bases are TGCAGTGCTAGAGGGACAGGGCGTAATGAAAAACTGTTTTTT.

This clonotype has just a few counts. The gene calls are TRBV6-9 and TRBJ2-7; weak D call: TRBD1 (6 bases). The V end was cut by 5 bases, the J end by 2 bases, with 19 bases between. The germline V gene encodes CDR1 MNHGY and CDR2 SVAAGI. The CDR3 covers 16 residues. Here the CDR3 DNA reads TGTGCCAGCAGTCTAAAGGACAGTCGTGGGACCTACGAGCAGTACTTC. This sequence encodes CASSLKDSRGTYEQYF.

This clonotype appeared a few times. V usage is TRBV29-1 and J usage is TRBJ1-3, with a tentative D call TRBD1 (5 bases). CDR3 length equals 13 residues. Germline V gene sequence: CDR1 SQVTM, CDR2 ANQGSEA. The V end lost 4 bases, the J end lost 4 bases, and 11 bases lay between the germline ends. The CDR3 DNA sequence: TGCAGCGTTGGTATGCAGGGAGGAAACACCATATATTTT. Amino acid sequence: CSVGMQGGNTIYF.

V and J are TRBV10-1 and TRBJ2-1, with a tentative D call TRBD2 (5 bases). This CDR3 comprises 16 residues. The germline V gene has CDR1 WNHNN and CDR2 SYGVQD (reference sequence). The V and J ends lost 0 bases and 4 bases respectively, with 13 bases between them. The CDR3 sequence is CASSESSGRRYNEQFF. The CDR3 DNA follows: TGCGCCAGCAGTGAGTCGAGCGGCAGAAGGTACAATGAGCAGTTCTTC.

This chain uses TRBV6-2 or TRBV6-3 with TRBJ1-5, with 7 bases aligning to TRBD1. CDR1 and CDR2 (germline): MNHEY, SVGEGT. The junction had 8 bases not matched to a gene; V was cut back by 7 bases and J by 2 bases. The CDR3 runs to 15 residues. The CDR3 coding sequence is TGTGCCAGCAATAAGGACAGGTGGGGCAATCAGCCCCAGCATTTT. This gives the protein CASNKDRWGNQPQHF.

This clonotype came up a few times. One end of the junction varies from germline; a read error may be responsible. The chain recombines TRBV7-2 with TRBJ1-5; TRBD1 matches at 11 bases. The CDR3 extends over 12 amino acids. CDR1 is SGHTA, CDR2 FQGNSA, per germline. The CDR3 DNA is TGTGCCAGCAGCAGGGACAGGGGGGTTACGTACTTT. As protein: CASSRDRGVTYF.

This clonotype has a handful of counts. The V call is TRBV7-2, the J call TRBJ1-1, with 7 nucleotides matching TRBD1. This CDR3 is 15 amino acids long. Germline V gene lookup returns CDR1 SGHTA and CDR2 FQGNSA. Trimming took 0 bases from V and 5 from J; bases not matched to a gene: 6. CDR3 sequence reads: CASSLAPGGSTEAFF. CDR3 DNA sequence: TGTGCCAGCAGCTTAGCGCCAGGGGGGAGTACTGAAGCTTTCTTT.

This clonotype was seen only a few times. The chain employs TRBV21-1 and TRBJ1-3. TRBV21-1 is tagged as a pseudogene. The CDR3 runs to 16 residues. CDR3 DNA sequence: TGTGCCAGCAGCAAACGCGGCAGGATCTCTGGAAACACCATATATTTT. Its protein is CASSKRGRISGNTIYF.

This clonotype appeared a few times. This rearrangement joins TRBV5-5 to TRBJ1-3, with 7 bases aligning to TRBD1. Germline-derived CDR1 and CDR2 are SGHKS and YYEKEE (reference sequence). There are 16 residues in the CDR3. V shed 4 bases, J shed 4 bases, and the junction held 11 bases outside the gene matches. CDR3 in DNA: TGTGCCAGCAGCGGAACAGGGGCTAGGTACGGAAACACCATATATTTT. Amino acid sequence: CASSGTGARYGNTIYF.

The chain has TRBV6-5 and TRBJ2-7, with D tentatively TRBD1 (6 bases). The V end was cut by 6 bases, the J end by 4 bases, with 16 bases between. The CDR3 covers 14 residues. Germline assignment: CDR1 MNHEY and CDR2 SVGAGI. Written as DNA, the CDR3 is TGTGCCAGCAGCGAGGCAGGGGTGCCTTACGAGCAGTACGTC. As protein: CASSEAGVPYEQYV.

There are a few counts of this clonotype. V is TRBV5-1 and J is TRBJ2-7; maybe TRBD1 (5 bases). CDR1 is SGHRS, CDR2 YFSETQ, per germline. The CDR3 spans 15 residues. V shed 1 base and J shed 0 bases, with 11 bases lying between them. The CDR3 loop reads CASSLQVGDSYEQYF. The CDR3 DNA reads TGCGCCAGCAGCTTGCAGGTAGGGGACTCCTACGAGCAGTACTTC.

This sequence joins TRBV18 and TRBJ1-5; unclear D gene. Trimming stripped 11 bases from V and 5 bases from J, with 16 bases between. Germline CDR1 KGHSH, CDR2 LQKENI. The CDR3 is made up of 13 amino acids. The CDR3 protein is CAAAVGRDQPQHF. CDR3 DNA sequence: TGTGCCGCAGCCGTCGGACGTGATCAGCCCCAGCATTTT.

V is TRBV5-1 and J is TRBJ2-5; TRBD2 might be the D (6 bases). V was pared by 6 bases and J by 4 bases, with 13 bases between. Germline V gives CDR1 SGHRS, CDR2 YFSETQ. There are 13 residues in the CDR3. CDR3 sequence: CASTGVWGETQYF. As DNA, the CDR3 is TGCGCCAGCACGGGGGTCTGGGGAGAGACCCAGTACTTC.

This clonotype was seen many times. This sequence joins TRBV5-1 and TRBJ2-3; D gene uncertain. The CDR3 has 12 amino acids. V was pared by 2 bases and J by 5 bases, with 6 bases between. The germline V gene encodes CDR1 SGHRS and CDR2 YFSETQ. CDR3 sequence reads: CASSFQRDTQYF. The CDR3 DNA follows: TGCGCCAGCAGCTTCCAGAGAGATACGCAGTATTTT. The variable domain in full, completed from reference TRBV5-1 and TRBJ2-3, reads KAGVTQTPRYLIKTRGQQVTLSCSPISGHRSVSWYQQTPGQGLQFLFEYFSETQRNKGNFPGRFSGRQFSNSRSEMNVSTLELGDSALYLCASSFQRDTQYFGPGTRLTVL.

The chain has TRBV6-2 or TRBV6-3 and TRBJ2-7; unclear D gene. The CDR3 is made up of 13 amino acids. V was trimmed by 7 bases and J by 2 bases, leaving 12 bases between them. Germline CDR1 and CDR2: MNHEY and SVGEGT. CDR3 loop: CASTRPRTYEQYF. CDR3 coding DNA: TGTGCCAGCACCCGTCCAAGAACCTACGAGCAGTACTTC.

This clonotype was seen repeatedly, ten times or more. V is TRBV20-1 and J is TRBJ2-1, with TRBD2 identical over 7 bases. Germline assignment: CDR1 DFQATT and CDR2 SNEGSKA (reference sequence). V shed 4 bases, J shed 4 bases, and the junction held 4 bases outside the gene matches. The CDR3 covers 13 residues. CDR3 amino acids: CSAMGGLYNEQFF. DNA for the CDR3: TGCAGTGCTATGGGAGGGCTATACAATGAGCAGTTCTTC.

The rearrangement joins TRBV18 to TRBJ2-6; the D gene is possibly TRBD1 (6 bases). Trimming removed 3 bases from V and 2 bases from J, with 8 bases in between. The germline gives CDR1 KGHSH, CDR2 LQKENI. CDR3 size: 15 residues. For the CDR3, the DNA is TGTGCCAGCTCACCGGGGGCGACTGGGGCCAACGTCCTGACTTTC. Protein: CASSPGATGANVLTF.

This chain links TRBV5-1 with TRBJ2-5; D possibly corresponds to TRBD2 (6 bases). The germline V and J ends were trimmed by 0 bases and 7 bases, with 19 bases remaining between them. The CDR3 extends over 16 amino acids. Germline values: CDR1 SGHRS, CDR2 YFSETQ. Here the CDR3 DNA reads TGCGCCAGCAGCTTGGTGATAGCGGTGCAGAGCGCGACCCAGTACTTC. Translating gives CASSLVIAVQSATQYF.

The chain combines TRBV12-5 with TRBJ2-1, with 9 bases identical to TRBD2. The V gene's germline CDR1 is LGHNT and CDR2 FRNRAP. V lost 0 bases to trimming and J lost 8 bases; unmatched junction nucleotides: 11. This CDR3 region has 17 residues. This CDR3 is CASGLVRQAGGLDEQFF. CDR3 coding DNA: TGTGCTAGTGGTTTGGTACGTCAGGCGGGGGGGCTCGATGAGCAGTTCTTC.

The rearrangement uses TRBV12-3 or TRBV12-4 and TRBJ2-2; 11 bases are a match to TRBD2. The CDR3 has 15 residues. The V gene end was trimmed by 7 bases and the J gene end by 6 bases; junction bases not matched to a gene: 7. The CDR3 here is CASTLVAGGSGELFF. CDR3 DNA sequence: TGTGCCAGCACCCTGGTAGCGGGGGGGTCCGGGGAGCTGTTTTTT.

In this sample, this clonotype turned up a few times. V usage is TRBV11-3 and J usage is TRBJ1-1, with D hard to call. Between the trimmed V and J ends, which lost 2 bases and 1 base, there was a span of 8 bases. Germline V gene sequence: CDR1 SGHNT, CDR2 YENEEA. The CDR3 is 14 residues long. The CDR3 loop reads CASSLRAGNTEAFF. In DNA, the CDR3 is TGTGCCAGCAGCTTAAGGGCAGGGAACACTGAAGCTTTCTTT.